The source of this T cell receptor beta chain is a study of regulatory T cells in long-lasting Graves disease. Germline-derived CDR1 and CDR2 are SEHNR and FQNEAQ (reference sequence). The CDR3 runs 15 residues. V lost 2 bases and J 0 bases, leaving 9 bases between the germline ends. In its sample, this clonotype was seen a few times. The antigen is undetermined. RNA extracted from PBMCs served as the sequencing template. Diagnosing Graves' disease relied on the American Thyroid Association guidelines. Study-wide points: The study found TRBV28, TRBJ1-2 and TRBJ2-5 favored in persistent disease.

TCRdb redid the calling of the reads with MiXCR, one entry per CDR3 protein. The sample has under 850 distinct CDR3 sequences, around 50% seen once; the top ten hold approximately 22%. Sequenced material: peripheral blood mononuclear cells (PBMCs), taken with antithyroid drug treatment, in newly diagnosed or persistent Graves disease (not recorded which). The receptor was isolated from a female donor with Graves disease. V usage is TRBV7-9 and J usage is TRBJ2-3; perhaps D is TRBD1 or TRBD2 (5 bases each). The CDR3 reads CASSLTGGSTDTQYF. The CDR3 bases are TGTGCCAGCAGCTTAACAGGAGGAAGCACAGATACGCAGTATTTT.